A selection of T cell receptor beta chains follows, all from one sample in a study of read filtering for tumor transcriptome and immune sequencing. TCRdb re-analysed the reads in MiXCR, keeping a single row per CDR3 protein. There are roughly 59,000 distinct CDR3 sequences in the sample; roughly 19% occur only once, and approximately 11% lies in the top ten. Input material: a population of CD138-negative cells sorted from bone marrow. The source is a donor at least 40 years old with multiple myeloma. CDR3s include the opening cysteine and the closing phenylalanine or tryptophan. Each record gives: V gene, clone size, D gene, J gene, CDR3 protein, CDR3 DNA. D genes are given only for firm matches. Clone sizes are given selectively: once, few, many, or a class where the clone is expanded.

>TRBV12-3/TRBV12-4|many|-|TRBJ2-3
CASSFAGHSTDTQYF
TGTGCCAGCAGCTTCGCCGGGCATAGCACAGATACGCAGTATTTT
>TRBV6-5|-|-|TRBJ2-1
CASTPLETGSYDEQFF
TGTGCCAGCACCCCCCTGGAGACGGGGTCCTACGATGAGCAGTTCTTC
>TRBV10-2|-|-|TRBJ1-3
CASPARQLPGISGNTIYF
TGCGCCAGCCCTGCCCGACAGCTTCCGGGGATCTCTGGAAACACCATATATTTT
>TRBV20-1|many|TRBD1|TRBJ2-1
CSAVGWDRVNEQFF
TGCAGTGCCGTGGGGTGGGACAGGGTAAATGAGCAGTTCTTC
>TRBV12-3/TRBV12-4|many|-|TRBJ2-1
CASSLLGISYNEQFF
TGTGCCAGCAGCCTTCTTGGGATCTCCTACAATGAGCAGTTCTTC
>TRBV19|many|-|TRBJ2-7
CASSITDSYEQYF
TGTGCCAGTAGTATAACAGACTCCTACGAGCAGTACTTC
>TRBV5-6|many|-|TRBJ2-1
CASSPRFNEQFF
TGTGCCAGCAGCCCCCGTTTCAATGAGCAGTTCTTC
>TRBV7-9|many|TRBD1|TRBJ2-2
CASSGDSGELFF
TGTGCCAGCAGCGGGGACAGCGGGGAGCTGTTTTTT
>TRBV11-2|medium-sized|-|TRBJ2-1
CASRRSSYNEQFF
TGTGCCAGCCGCAGGAGCTCCTACAATGAGCAGTTCTTC
>TRBV5-1|-|-|TRBJ1-4
CASSLGDGDERLFF
TGCGCCAGCAGCTTGGGGGACGGGGATGAAAGACTGTTTTTT
>TRBV6-5|many|-|TRBJ1-3
CASSVRDLGNTIYF
TGTGCCAGCAGTGTCCGGGACCTTGGAAACACCATATATTTT
>TRBV11-2|many|-|TRBJ2-1
CASSSIRYNEQFF
TGTGCCAGCAGCTCTATACGATACAATGAGCAGTTCTTC
>TRBV20-1|many|TRBD1|TRBJ2-1
CSARASGTASGQFF
TGCAGTGCTAGAGCATCCGGGACAGCTAGTGGGCAGTTCTTC
>TRBV6-2/TRBV6-3|-|-|TRBJ1-4
CASGWGGNEKLFF
TGTGCCAGCGGTTGGGGAGGTAATGAAAAACTGTTTTTT
>TRBV5-1|many|-|TRBJ2-3
CASSKNNDDTQYF
TGCGCCAGCAGCAAAAATAACGACGATACGCAGTATTTT
>TRBV7-2|many|TRBD2|TRBJ2-2
CASSPRGLAERELFF
TGTGCCAGCAGCCCAAGGGGACTAGCAGAGCGGGAGCTGTTTTTT
>TRBV7-3|-|TRBD1|TRBJ2-1
CASSLRAWDRQISGEQFF
TGTGCCAGCAGCTTAAGGGCCTGGGACAGACAAATTTCGGGTGAGCAGTTCTTC
>TRBV29-1|many|-|TRBJ2-7
CSVESQGVEQYF
TGCAGCGTTGAATCACAGGGAGTAGAGCAGTACTTC
>TRBV6-1|-|TRBD1|TRBJ1-1
CASSGSRQGSEAFF
TGTGCCAGCAGTGGGTCCCGACAGGGTTCTGAAGCTTTCTTT
>TRBV20-1|few|-|TRBJ2-7
CSARDLRANRDSYEQYF
TGCAGTGCTAGAGATCTTCGCGCAAACAGGGATTCCTACGAGCAGTACTTC
>TRBV2|many|-|TRBJ2-3
CASIIGPKSPDTQYF
TGTGCCAGCATCATCGGTCCAAAGTCCCCAGATACGCAGTATTTT
>TRBV24-1|few|TRBD1|TRBJ1-5
CATSDPREGANQPQHF
TGTGCCACCAGTGACCCCAGAGAGGGGGCTAATCAGCCCCAGCATTTT
>TRBV29-1|many|-|TRBJ2-5
CGVGRAGSQETQYF
TGCGGCGTTGGCCGGGCAGGGAGCCAAGAGACCCAGTACTTC
>TRBV5-1|few|-|TRBJ2-5
CASSLGTIDVGTQYF
TGCGCCAGCAGCTTGGGGACCATTGACGTCGGGACCCAGTACTTC
>TRBV20-1|many|-|TRBJ1-1
CSADYTEAFF
TGCAGTGCCGACTACACTGAAGCTTTCTTT
>TRBV5-6|many|TRBD2|TRBJ2-1
CASSMGWAGDFYNEQFF
TGTGCCAGCAGCATGGGTTGGGCGGGAGACTTCTACAATGAGCAGTTCTTC
>TRBV7-9|many|-|TRBJ2-1
CASSKGRGYYNEQFF
TGTGCCAGCAGCAAGGGACGGGGCTACTACAATGAGCAGTTCTTC
>TRBV20-1|many|-|TRBJ2-7
CSASPMELTYEQYF
TGCAGTGCCTCCCCTATGGAGCTAACCTACGAGCAGTACTTC
>TRBV5-5|many|TRBD1|TRBJ2-1
CASSLGVRGTGGYNEQFF
TGTGCCAGCAGCTTGGGAGTCCGCGGGACAGGGGGCTACAATGAGCAGTTCTTC
>TRBV24-1|-|TRBD1|TRBJ2-5
CATTEVGQQETQYF
TGTGCCACCACTGAGGTGGGACAGCAAGAGACCCAGTACTTC
>TRBV28|many|-|TRBJ2-5
CATLGRGAGGETQYF
TGTGCCACCCTCGGACGGGGGGCAGGGGGAGAGACCCAGTACTTC
>TRBV5-1|many|-|TRBJ2-7
CASSLEGPLFEQYF
TGCGCCAGCAGCTTGGAGGGGCCCCTTTTTGAGCAGTACTTC
>TRBV4-1|-|-|TRBJ1-3
CASSLTQLREALGNTIYF
TGCGCCAGCAGCCTTACACAACTCCGGGAAGCTCTGGGAAACACCATATATTTT
>TRBV5-1|few|-|TRBJ1-2
CASSLSRDAQYGYTF
TGCGCCAGCAGCTTGAGCAGGGACGCCCAGTATGGCTACACCTTC
>TRBV21-1|many|-|TRBJ2-7
CASSKGRGGDYEQYF
TGTGCCAGCAGCAAAGGGAGGGGGGGCGACTACGAGCAGTACTTC
>TRBV3-1|-|TRBD2|TRBJ2-7
CASSQERTRKAYEQYF
TGTGCCAGCAGCCAAGAAAGGACTAGGAAAGCCTACGAGCAGTACTTC
>TRBV2|-|TRBD2|TRBJ2-5
CASGASSGVQETQYF
TGTGCCAGTGGGGCGTCTAGCGGGGTTCAAGAGACCCAGTACTTC